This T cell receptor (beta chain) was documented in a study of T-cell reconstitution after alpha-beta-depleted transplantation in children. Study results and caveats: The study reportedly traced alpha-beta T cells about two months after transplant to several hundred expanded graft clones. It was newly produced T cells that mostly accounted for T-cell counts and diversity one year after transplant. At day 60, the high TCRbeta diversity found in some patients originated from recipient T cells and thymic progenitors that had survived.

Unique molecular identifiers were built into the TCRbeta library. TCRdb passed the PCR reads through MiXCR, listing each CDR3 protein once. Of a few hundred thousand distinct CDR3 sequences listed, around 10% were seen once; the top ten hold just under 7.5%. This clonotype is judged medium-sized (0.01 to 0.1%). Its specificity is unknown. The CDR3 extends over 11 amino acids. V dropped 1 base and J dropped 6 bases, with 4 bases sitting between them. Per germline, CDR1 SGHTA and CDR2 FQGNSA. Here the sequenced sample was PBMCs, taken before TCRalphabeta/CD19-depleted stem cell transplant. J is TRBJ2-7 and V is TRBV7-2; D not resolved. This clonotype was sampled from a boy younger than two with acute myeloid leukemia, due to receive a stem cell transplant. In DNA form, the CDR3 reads TGTGCCAGCAGCTTAGGACTCGAGCAGTACTTC. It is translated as CASSLGLEQYF.